This T cell receptor (beta chain) is from a study of CD8+ T cells in alopecia areata. After isolation, RNA underwent reverse transcription to generate cDNA as the sequencing template. Repertoires were generated with immunoSEQ multiplex PCR, while TCRdb's copy carries only in-frame clones and drops some. The table shows 60,000 to 70,000 clones, with about half occurring only once. V lost 4 bases and J lost 2; bases outside the gene matches: 3. Germline assignment: CDR1 SEHNR and CDR2 FQNEAQ (reference sequence). There are 16 residues in the CDR3. The sample here was CD8+ T cells sorted from blood, taken at week 0. The chain uses TRBV7-9 and TRBJ2-2; TRBD2 matches 11 bases. This receptor was identified in a human donor with alopecia areata. The CDR3 loop is CASSSRLAGNTGELFF. CDR3 DNA sequence: TGTGCCAGCAGCTCACGACTAGCGGGAAACACCGGGGAGCTGTTTTTT.